This entry features one TCR beta chain sequence. The data were obtained in a study of radiotherapy plus CTLA-4 blockade in lung cancer. In germline, CDR1 is SGHRS, CDR2 YFSETQ. This CDR3 contains 14 residues. Trimming took 0 bases from V and 3 from J, leaving 8 bases between them. Participants had chemo-refractory metastatic non-small-cell lung cancer and were treated with focal radiation plus ipilimumab CTLA-4 blockade. Profiled with immunoSEQ multiplex PCR; TCRdb holds only in-frame clones, not every one. The table has about 84,000 clones, approximately 75% seen once; the top ten hold over 12%. J is TRBJ2-3 and V is TRBV5-1; D not resolved. The starting material was peripheral blood, obtained from a patient treated with radiotherapy plus ipilimumab. This TCR was recovered from a human donor with non-small cell lung cancer that progressed on radiotherapy plus ipilimumab. The CDR3: CASSLAGRTDTQYF. CDR3 DNA: TGCGCCAGCAGCTTGGCGGGTAGGACAGATACGCAGTATTTT.